These T cell receptor beta chains were read from a single sample in a study of blood T cells in healthy people across ages. One entry per CDR3 protein results from TCRdb running MiXCR on the 5' RACE reads. The table has 1.5 million to 2 million distinct CDR3 sequences, about 32% seen once; the top ten hold roughly 10%. Sequencing was performed on blood. The receptor set was obtained from a woman aged 25 to 39 in good health. Both conserved end residues are part of each CDR3. D genes are given only for firm matches. The size of a clone is reported for some rows only, either as once, few or many, or as a class for expanded clones.

abundance	d_gene	v_gene	j_gene	CDR3aa	CDR3nt
few	.	TRBV29-1	TRBJ1-1	CSVAGRLNPNTEAFF	TGCAGCGTTGCAGGGAGATTAAACCCGAACACTGAAGCTTTCTTT
many	TRBD1	TRBV20-1	TRBJ2-3	CSAETGSSTDTQYF	TGCAGTGCGGAGACAGGGTCTAGCACAGATACGCAGTATTTT
.	.	TRBV20-1	TRBJ2-1	CSARLEDHTPYNEQFF	TGCAGTGCTAGACTTGAGGACCATACACCCTACAATGAGCAGTTCTTC
few	.	TRBV20-1	TRBJ2-3	CSATNPGGKEDTQYF	TGCAGTGCTACGAACCCTGGGGGTAAGGAAGATACGCAGTATTTT
few	TRBD2	TRBV9	TRBJ2-1	CASSRDSGGYSEQFF	TGTGCCAGCAGCCGGGATAGCGGGGGGTACAGTGAGCAGTTCTTC
.	TRBD2	TRBV7-2	TRBJ2-3	CASSLQRGVGDTQYF	TGTGCCAGCAGCCTTCAGCGGGGGGTAGGAGATACGCAGTATTTT
many	.	TRBV24-1	TRBJ2-5	CATSDFRETETQYF	TGTGCCACCAGTGATTTCCGGGAAACGGAGACCCAGTACTTC
.	.	TRBV7-2	TRBJ2-1	CASTSRDEQFF	TGTGCCAGCACCTCGCGGGATGAGCAGTTCTTC
.	TRBD2	TRBV20-1	TRBJ2-7	CSADLGTSGPYKQYF	TGCAGTGCGGACTTAGGGACTAGCGGTCCCTACAAGCAGTACTTC
once	TRBD1	TRBV7-8	TRBJ2-7	CASSRSRTGAREQYF	TGTGCCAGCAGCCGAAGTAGGACAGGGGCTAGGGAGCAGTACTTC
few	TRBD2	TRBV2	TRBJ2-5	CASKTGLATGETQYF	TGTGCCAGTAAAACGGGACTAGCGACCGGGGAGACCCAGTACTTC
many	TRBD2	TRBV9	TRBJ2-7	CASSVAGGNYEQYF	TGTGCCAGCAGCGTCGCGGGGGGGAACTACGAGCAGTACTTC
many	TRBD2	TRBV7-2	TRBJ2-7	CASSPGGSVYEQYF	TGTGCCAGCAGCCCGGGGGGTTCGGTCTACGAGCAGTACTTC
few	TRBD2	TRBV3-1	TRBJ2-1	CASSQLLAGAYNEQFF	TGTGCCAGCAGCCAATTGCTAGCGGGGGCCTACAATGAGCAGTTCTTC
.	.	TRBV7-2	TRBJ1-1	CASSLGYLRVLADTEAFF	TGTGCCAGCAGCTTAGGATACCTCAGGGTGCTCGCCGACACTGAAGCTTTCTTT
.	.	TRBV29-1	TRBJ1-2	CSVDGWRNGYTF	TGCAGCGTTGACGGGTGGCGCAATGGCTACACCTTC
.	.	TRBV2	TRBJ2-1	CASSGFLGGSYNEQFF	TGTGCCAGCAGTGGATTCTTGGGGGGCTCCTACAATGAGCAGTTCTTC
.	.	TRBV20-1	TRBJ2-7	CSARPRLFSYEQYF	TGCAGTGCGCGGCCTCGCCTGTTTTCCTACGAGCAGTACTTC
few	TRBD1	TRBV6-1	TRBJ2-5	CASTRDRGRGGETQYF	TGTGCCAGCACCCGGGACAGGGGGCGCGGGGGAGAGACCCAGTACTTC
few	TRBD2	TRBV6-5	TRBJ2-5	CASSYSDRRTSGAMEQYF	TGTGCCAGCAGTTACTCAGACAGGAGGACTAGCGGTGCAATGGAGCAGTACTTC
.	TRBD1	TRBV7-9	TRBJ1-1	CASSSTDRGTEAFF	TGTGCCAGCAGCTCTACCGACAGGGGCACTGAAGCTTTCTTT
.	.	TRBV20-1	TRBJ1-1	CSAPWGTEAFF	TGCAGTGCCCCTTGGGGGACTGAAGCTTTCTTT
few	TRBD1	TRBV7-7	TRBJ2-1	CASSLGTGGRDEQFF	TGTGCCAGCAGCTTAGGGACAGGGGGTCGGGATGAGCAGTTCTTC
.	TRBD2	TRBV20-1	TRBJ2-1	CSARDSSGRSLTYNEQFF	TGCAGTGCTAGAGATTCTAGCGGGAGAAGTTTGACGTACAATGAGCAGTTCTTC
few	.	TRBV12-3/TRBV12-4	TRBJ2-2	CASSLSFTGELFF	TGTGCCAGCAGCCTTAGTTTCACCGGGGAGCTGTTTTTT
.	TRBD2	TRBV7-9	TRBJ2-3	CASSERGGSTDTQYF	TGTGCCAGCAGCGAGCGGGGGGGAAGCACAGATACGCAGTATTTT
many	.	TRBV4-1	TRBJ2-7	CASRQHSKAPYEQYF	TGCGCCAGCAGGCAACACTCGAAAGCCCCCTACGAGCAGTACTTC